These 9 T cell receptor beta chains share one sample of origin, sequenced in a study of blood T cell repertoires in COVID-19. TCRdb's copy holds only in-frame clones and misses some; the assay was immunoSEQ multiplex PCR. The sample has 25,000 to 35,000 clones, about 65% seen once. Material: peripheral blood. These receptors were obtained from a human donor in a cohort sampled during active COVID-19.

This chain uses TRBV6-2 or TRBV6-3 with TRBJ1-2; D remains ambiguous. The germline V gene encodes CDR1 MNHEY and CDR2 SVGEGT. The CDR3 runs 17 residues. The V end lost 2 bases, the J end lost 0 bases, and 16 bases lay between the germline ends. The CDR3: CASSYPFGRTANYGYTF. For the CDR3, the DNA is TGTGCCAGCAGTTACCCATTTGGGAGGACCGCTAACTATGGCTACACCTTC.

This chain links TRBV2 with TRBJ2-2; TRBD1 is a possible D gene (6 bases). V was pared by 8 bases and J by 1 base, with 17 bases between. This CDR3 has 16 residues. Germline CDR1 and CDR2: SNHLY and FYNNEI. Here the CDR3 DNA reads TGTGCCAGCCACATAGAGACAGGTTGGAACACCGGGGAGCTGTTTTTT. This translates into CASHIETGWNTGELFF.

This sequence joins TRBV11-3 and TRBJ1-2; weak D call: TRBD1 (5 bases). V gave up 5 bases and J gave up 5 bases, with 18 bases separating them. Germline CDR1 is SGHNT and CDR2 is YENEEA. The CDR3 has 15 residues. The CDR3 bases are TGTGCCAGCAGCCCCGGGGGTAGGGCCCGGTATGGCTACACCTTC. This codes for CASSPGGRARYGYTF.

The CDR3 DNA sequence: TGCGCCAGCAGCCCTATCCCGGGTGCAACTAATGAAAAACTGTTTTTT. It specifies CASSPIPGATNEKLFF. V and J are TRBV4-1 and TRBJ1-4; D is ambiguous. The V and J ends lost 4 bases and 0 bases respectively, with 12 bases between them. Germline V gene data show CDR1 as MGHRA and CDR2 as YSYEKL. The CDR3 totals 16 residues.

J is TRBJ1-5 and V is TRBV2; the match to TRBD1 covers 8 bases. The CDR3 sequence is 15 residues long. Germline CDR1 and CDR2: SNHLY and FYNNEI. V shed 6 bases and J 2 bases; nucleotides not matched to a gene: 6. In DNA, the CDR3 is TGTGCCAGCAGCGGGGACAGGCTCCGCAATCAGCCCCAGCATTTT. Protein product: CASSGDRLRNQPQHF.

This sequence joins TRBV7-9 and TRBJ2-3; D perhaps matches TRBD2 (6 bases). The CDR3 runs to 15 residues. Germline lookup yields CDR1 SEHNR and CDR2 FQNEAQ (reference sequence). With 6 bases removed from V and 4 bases from J, the gap between germline ends came to 17 bases. The CDR3 region is CASRGGGGAADTQYF. The CDR3 DNA is TGTGCCAGCAGGGGGGGAGGCGGCGCGGCAGATACGCAGTATTTT.

This clone was picked up many times. The chain employs TRBV2 and TRBJ2-2, with D perhaps TRBD1 (5 bases). The V gene's germline CDR1 is SNHLY and CDR2 FYNNEI. Trimming removed 7 bases from V and 0 bases from J, with 12 bases in between. This CDR3 spans 15 amino acids. The CDR3 reads CASNEDIANTGELFF. CDR3 coding DNA: TGTGCCAGCAATGAGGACATTGCGAACACCGGGGAGCTGTTTTTT. The full variable domain, rest sourced from reference TRBV2 and TRBJ2-2, is EPEVTQTPSHQVTQMGQEVILRCVPISNHLYFYWYRQILGQKVEFLVSFYNNEISEKSEIFDDQFSVERPDGSNFTLKIRSTKLEDSAMYFCASNEDIANTGELFFGEGSRLTVL.

The chain carries TRBV27 and TRBJ1-4; D remains unclear. The CDR3 totals 13 residues. V lost 5 bases and J lost 7, with 11 bases in between. The germline V gene encodes CDR1 MNHEY and CDR2 SMNVEV (reference sequence). CDR3 loop: CASSRSGGEKLFF. The DNA of the CDR3 is TGTGCCAGCAGTAGGTCGGGAGGTGAAAAACTGTTTTTT.

The chain couples TRBV11-2 to TRBJ1-2, with D possibly matching TRBD1 (6 bases). Trimming shortened V by 5 bases and J by 2 bases, and 12 bases separated the two germline ends. Germline V lookup: CDR1 SGHAT, CDR2 FQNNGV. This CDR3 has 14 residues. In DNA form, the CDR3 reads TGTGCCAGCAGCCTCCCGACAGGCAACTATGGCTACACCTTC. Amino acids: CASSLPTGNYGYTF.